Each of the 12 T cell receptor beta chains below was sequenced from the same sample in a study of shared clonotypes between healthy human individuals. TCRdb keeps only in-frame clones here, not all; method: immunoSEQ multiplex PCR. The sample contains about 1.4 million clones, approximately 97% of which appear only once. Sequenced: naive CD4+ T cells sorted from blood. Documented subset: CD45RA+ positively selected. These receptors were collected from a young man in good health.

The table lists this clone with a count of one. V is TRBV18 and J is TRBJ2-2; TRBD1 agrees at 9 bases. CDR1 and CDR2 from the germline V gene are KGHSH and LQKENI. Trimming removed 4 bases from V and 2 bases from J; junction bases left unmatched: 2. This CDR3 spans 15 amino acids. In DNA form, the CDR3 reads TGTGCCAGCTCACAGGACAGGGGCAACACCGGGGAGCTGTTTTTT. Its protein is CASSQDRGNTGELFF.

A single count supports this clone. The chain joins TRBV5-1 to TRBJ2-1; 9 positions match TRBD2. V lost 2 bases to trimming and J lost 7 bases; unmatched junction nucleotides: 10. This CDR3 comprises 16 residues. Per germline, CDR1 SGHRS and CDR2 YFSETQ. The CDR3 DNA reads TGCGCCAGCAGCTTCGGCTCCCTAGCGGGGAATAATGAGCAGTTCTTC. It yields the protein CASSFGSLAGNNEQFF. Combining the CDR3 with reference TRBV5-1 and TRBJ2-1 gives the whole variable domain KAGVTQTPRYLIKTRGQQVTLSCSPISGHRSVSWYQQTPGQGLQFLFEYFSETQRNKGNFPGRFSGRQFSNSRSEMNVSTLELGDSALYLCASSFGSLAGNNEQFFGPGTRLTVL.

This chain uses TRBV9 with TRBJ2-7; D gene uncertain. From germline, CDR1 is SGDLS and CDR2 YYNGEE. With 4 bases removed from V and 0 bases from J, the gap between germline ends came to 11 bases. This CDR3 is built from 14 residues. The CDR3 DNA reads TGTGCCAGCAGCCCCGGTGGGGTCTCCTACGAGCAGTACTTC. Its protein is CASSPGGVSYEQYF.

The V and J genes are TRBV11-2 and TRBJ2-2; D gene ambiguous. Germline V gives CDR1 SGHAT, CDR2 FQNNGV. The length of the CDR3 is 15 residues. V was shortened by 3 bases and J by 1 base, with 9 bases between the two germline ends. The chain's CDR3 is CASSFGRRNTGELFF. The CDR3, as DNA: TGTGCCAGCAGCTTCGGGCGGCGGAACACCGGGGAGCTGTTTTTT. Combining the CDR3 with reference TRBV11-2 and TRBJ2-2 gives the whole variable domain EAGVAQSPRYKIIEKRQSVAFWCNPISGHATLYWYQQILGQGPKLLIQFQNNGVVDDSQLPKDRFSAERLKGVDSTLKIQPAKLEDSAVYLCASSFGRRNTGELFFGEGSRLTVL.

The chain joins TRBV7-2 to TRBJ2-1; the D is unclear. V gave up 2 bases and J gave up 3 bases, with 5 bases separating them. The germline gives CDR1 SGHTA, CDR2 FQGNSA. CDR3 length equals 13 residues. CDR3 region: CASSLISYNEQFF. CDR3 in DNA: TGTGCCAGCAGCTTAATAAGCTACAATGAGCAGTTCTTC. Together with reference TRBV7-2 and TRBJ2-1, the CDR3 gives the full variable domain: GAGVSQSPSNKVTEKGKDVELRCDPISGHTALYWYRQSLGQGLEFLIYFQGNSAPDKSGLPSDRFSAERTGGSVSTLTIQRTQQEDSAVYLCASSLISYNEQFFGPGTRLTVL.

V is TRBV28 and J is TRBJ2-7, with D perhaps given as TRBD1 or TRBD2 (6 bases each). The CDR3 has 15 amino acids. The germline CDR1 and CDR2 sequences are MDHEN and SYDVKM. Trimming cost V 9 bases and J 1 base, with 19 bases left between them. This CDR3 reads CASSKKGGLSYEQYF. CDR3 in DNA: TGTGCCAGTTCAAAAAAGGGGGGACTTTCCTACGAGCAGTACTTC.

CDR3 DNA: TGTGCCAGCAGTTTAATGGGTGCCCGGAACACTGAAGCTTTCTTT. It encodes CASSLMGARNTEAFF. This rearrangement joins TRBV28 to TRBJ1-1; D unresolved. CDR3 length equals 15 residues. Trimming took 2 bases from V and 1 from J, leaving 11 bases between them. Germline V CDR1 and CDR2: MDHEN, SYDVKM.

The chain links TRBV5-8 to TRBJ2-1; TRBD2 is a possible D gene (5 bases). Trimming stripped 0 bases from V and 9 bases from J, with 13 bases between. CDR1 is SGHTS and CDR2 is YDEGEE in the germline V gene. The CDR3 spans 14 residues. This CDR3 reads CASSLGSGSLEQFF. CDR3 DNA sequence: TGTGCCAGCAGCTTGGGGAGCGGCAGCCTTGAGCAGTTCTTC.

This sequence joins TRBV9 and TRBJ1-1; no reliable D call. Trimming stripped 1 base from V and 8 bases from J, with 15 bases between. CDR3 length: 14 residues. Germline lookup yields CDR1 SGDLS and CDR2 YYNGEE. Here the CDR3 reads CASSVRWTHGEAFF. The CDR3 nucleotides read TGTGCCAGCAGCGTAAGGTGGACTCACGGCGAAGCTTTCTTT.

The chain links TRBV30 to TRBJ1-1; no clear D gene. Trimming removed 3 bases from V and 5 bases from J, with 7 bases in between. CDR3 length: 11 residues. Germline lookup yields CDR1 GTSNPN and CDR2 SVGIG (reference sequence). The CDR3 DNA reads TGTGCCTGGAGAGTAGGGACTGAAGCTTTCTTT. Protein sequence: CAWRVGTEAFF.

The V and J genes are TRBV30 and TRBJ1-4; tentative D call: TRBD1 (5 bases). In germline, CDR1 is GTSNPN, CDR2 SVGIG (reference sequence). The V gene lost 1 base and the J gene lost 8 bases, with 14 bases spanning the gap. This CDR3 is built from 14 residues. CDR3 in amino acids: CAWSAGPLKEKLFF. The CDR3 DNA is TGTGCCTGGAGTGCGGGACCGCTAAAGGAAAAACTGTTTTTT. The full variable domain, in which reference TRBV30 and TRBJ1-4 provide the parts outside the CDR3, is SQTIHQWPATLVQPVGSPLSLECTVEGTSNPNLYWYRQAAGRGLQLLFYSVGIGQISSEVPQNLSASRPQDRQFILSSKKLLLSDSGFYLCAWSAGPLKEKLFFGSGTQLSVL.

The genes are TRBV6-5 and TRBJ2-7, with TRBD1 as a possible D gene (6 bases). Germline V gives CDR1 MNHEY, CDR2 SVGAGI. Trimming shortened V by 3 bases and J by 5 bases, and 11 bases separated the two germline ends. The CDR3 runs to 13 residues. CDR3 DNA sequence: TGTGCCAGCAGTTATACAGGGTTCAACGAGCAGTACTTC. Its protein is CASSYTGFNEQYF.